Listed below are T cell receptor beta chains from one sample, sequenced in a study of beta chain features in type 1 diabetes. Clones were sequenced by immunoSEQ multiplex PCR, and TCRdb holds only the in-frame ones, with some missing. The sample yields roughly 300,000 clones, about 13% seen once. The sample was naive CD4+ T cells from blood. The receptors derive from a man aged 25-40 years with type 1 diabetes. CDR3s include the opening cysteine and the closing phenylalanine or tryptophan. D genes are given only for firm matches. The listing skips clone size in some rows; elsewhere it reads once, few, many or a size class.

j_gene,d_gene,v_gene,abundance,CDR3nt,CDR3aa
TRBJ2-1,-,TRBV13,-,TGTGCCAGCAGCTCCGCCTCCCGGGACAAAGACAATGAGCAGTTCTTC,CASSSASRDKDNEQFF
TRBJ2-6,-,TRBV4-3,-,TGCGCCAGCAGCCAGCGGGATGGGGCCAACGTCCTGACTTTC,CASSQRDGANVLTF
TRBJ1-5,-,TRBV30,-,TGTGCCTGGAGAGGTCAGGACAATCAGCCCCAGCATTTT,CAWRGQDNQPQHF
TRBJ2-1,-,TRBV7-3,-,TGTGCCAGCAGCCCCACAGGGTCGGCCTACAATGAGCAGTTCTTC,CASSPTGSAYNEQFF
TRBJ2-7,TRBD2,TRBV28,-,TGTGCCAGCAGCTTTATAGGGACTAGCGGGACCGAGCAGTACTTC,CASSFIGTSGTEQYF
TRBJ2-5,-,TRBV23-1,many,TGCGCCAGCAGGACAGTCCAAGAGACCCAGTACTTC,CASRTVQETQYF
TRBJ2-7,-,TRBV14,-,TGTGCCAGCAGCCAAGTTTGGACTGACTACGAGCAGTACTTC,CASSQVWTDYEQYF
TRBJ2-6,-,TRBV29-1,few,TGCAGCGTTGTTCCGGGGACTGGGGCCAACGTCCTGACTTTC,CSVVPGTGANVLTF
TRBJ1-2,-,TRBV4-3,few,TGCGCCAGCAGCCCAAACCAGGGCCATGCCTATGGCTACACCTTC,CASSPNQGHAYGYTF
TRBJ2-7,-,TRBV28,-,TGTGCCAGCAGCCCCTCAACGGCCTACGAGCAGTACTTC,CASSPSTAYEQYF
TRBJ2-1,TRBD2,TRBV14,-,TGTGCCAGCAGCCAAACTAGCGGGAACAACAATGAGCAGTTCTTC,CASSQTSGNNNEQFF
TRBJ1-5,-,TRBV7-2,-,TGTGCCAGCAGCTCCTCCGGAGGCAATCAGCCCCAGCATTTT,CASSSSGGNQPQHF
TRBJ2-7,TRBD1,TRBV28,few,TGTGCCAGCAGTGTCGGACAGGGAGTATACGAGCAGTACTTC,CASSVGQGVYEQYF
TRBJ2-1,-,TRBV11-3,few,TGTGCCAGCAGCTTAGGAGGAGTCTACAATGAGCAGTTCTTC,CASSLGGVYNEQFF
TRBJ2-1,TRBD1,TRBV9,-,TGTGCCAGCAGCGTGGGGACAGACCTTTACCCCTACAATGAGCAGTTCTTC,CASSVGTDLYPYNEQFF
TRBJ1-2,-,TRBV30,few,TGTGCCTGGACCGGGGCGGGAATCCGCTATGGCTACACCTTC,CAWTGAGIRYGYTF
TRBJ2-2,TRBD2,TRBV4-2,-,TGTGCCAGCAGCCAAGGAAGCGGGAATTTTAAAGGGGAGCTGTTTTTT,CASSQGSGNFKGELFF
TRBJ1-1,-,TRBV28,-,TGTGCCAGCAGTTTAACGGGAAATGAAGCTTTCTTT,CASSLTGNEAFF
TRBJ2-7,-,TRBV6-6,few,TGTGCCAGCAGGAGCGGTTCCTACGAGCAGTACTTC,CASRSGSYEQYF
TRBJ2-1,-,TRBV2,few,TGTGCCAGCAGTGGTACGGGAAGGGAGTTCTTC,CASSGTGREFF
TRBJ1-1,TRBD1,TRBV29-1,-,TGCAGCGTAGCCGGGACAGTAATTACTGAAGCTTTCTTT,CSVAGTVITEAFF
TRBJ1-4,-,TRBV2,-,TGTGCCAGCAGTGTGCTGGGGGCCGATGAAAAACTGTTTTTT,CASSVLGADEKLFF
TRBJ2-7,TRBD2,TRBV4-2,few,TGTGCCAGCAGCCAGGGAACTAGCGGGAGGGCCAACGAGCAGTACTTC,CASSQGTSGRANEQYF
TRBJ2-7,-,TRBV18,few,TGTGCCAGCTCGCTACAGGGTTCCTACGAGCAGTACTTC,CASSLQGSYEQYF
TRBJ2-2,-,TRBV6-6,-,TGTGCCAGCAGTCGGGGGACGGCGAACACCGGGGAGCTGTTTTTT,CASSRGTANTGELFF
TRBJ2-2,-,TRBV29-1,few,TGCAGCGGGGGGGTGAACACCGGGGAGCTGTTTTTT,CSGGVNTGELFF
TRBJ1-1,TRBD1,TRBV28,few,TGTGCCAGCAGGGAAACAGGGGCGGGTGAAGCTTTCTTT,CASRETGAGEAFF
TRBJ2-3,TRBD2,TRBV2,-,TGTGCCAGCAGCAGCTTAGCGGGAGGGGCGGCAGATACGCAGTATTTT,CASSSLAGGAADTQYF
TRBJ2-3,-,TRBV6-1,-,TGTGCCAGCAGTGATCGGGGGGCAGCAGATACGCAGTATTTT,CASSDRGAADTQYF
TRBJ2-7,TRBD1,TRBV5-1,-,TGCGCCAGCAGCTTGGGGACAGGGGGCATCTACGAGCAGTACTTC,CASSLGTGGIYEQYF
TRBJ2-1,-,TRBV5-6,few,TGTGCCAGCAGCTTAATTCACAGGGTAAGCTCCTACAATGAGCAGTTCTTC,CASSLIHRVSSYNEQFF
TRBJ2-5,-,TRBV19,few,TGTGCCAGTAGACTACTCCCGCAAGAGACCCAGTACTTC,CASRLLPQETQYF
TRBJ2-1,TRBD2,TRBV5-4,few,TGTGCCAGCAGCTTGAGAACCGCTAGCGGGAGAGCGGAGCAGTTCTTC,CASSLRTASGRAEQFF
TRBJ2-7,-,TRBV27,-,TGTGCCAGCAGTAAACAGGGTTCCTACGAGCAGTACTTC,CASSKQGSYEQYF
TRBJ2-1,TRBD2,TRBV9,few,TGTGCCAGCAGCACCCTAGCGGGAGGCTACAATGAGCAGTTCTTC,CASSTLAGGYNEQFF